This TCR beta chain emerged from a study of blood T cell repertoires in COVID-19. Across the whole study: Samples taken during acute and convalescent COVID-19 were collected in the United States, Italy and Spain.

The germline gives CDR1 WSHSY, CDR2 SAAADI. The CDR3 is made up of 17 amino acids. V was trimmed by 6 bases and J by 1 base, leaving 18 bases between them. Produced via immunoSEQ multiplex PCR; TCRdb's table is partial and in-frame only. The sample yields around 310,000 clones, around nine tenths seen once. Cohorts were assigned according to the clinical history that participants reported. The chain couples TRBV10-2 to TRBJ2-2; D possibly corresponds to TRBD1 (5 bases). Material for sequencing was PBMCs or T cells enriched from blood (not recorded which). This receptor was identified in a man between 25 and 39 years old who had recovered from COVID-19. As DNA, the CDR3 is TGCGCCAGCAGATCACCGATGGGGCAGGGGAACACCGGGGAGCTGTTTTTT. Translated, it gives CASRSPMGQGNTGELFF.